This T cell receptor (beta chain) emerged from a study of PD-L1 blockade in urothelial cancer. Background on the study: Median T cell yield per blood sample was about 150,000 cells.

Germline V gene data show CDR1 as SGHTA and CDR2 as FQGNSA. J lost 8 bases, V lost 3 bases, and 9 bases had no gene match. CDR3 length: 14 amino acids. Documented time point: pretreatment peripheral blood. This table comes from immunoSEQ multiplex PCR, and its TCRdb copy is limited to in-frame clones, with some not included. The sample contains tens of thousands of clones, around 89% of which appear only once. This chain joins TRBV7-2 and TRBJ1-2; TRBD1 matches 7 bases. This clonotype originated in a man in his 60s with urothelial cancer. The specimen comprised PBMCs, sampled around atezolizumab (anti-PD-L1) treatment. Here the CDR3 DNA reads TGTGCCAGCAGCTTGGGTAGAGGGGGCCGCGGCTACACCTTC. Translated: CASSLGRGGRGYTF.